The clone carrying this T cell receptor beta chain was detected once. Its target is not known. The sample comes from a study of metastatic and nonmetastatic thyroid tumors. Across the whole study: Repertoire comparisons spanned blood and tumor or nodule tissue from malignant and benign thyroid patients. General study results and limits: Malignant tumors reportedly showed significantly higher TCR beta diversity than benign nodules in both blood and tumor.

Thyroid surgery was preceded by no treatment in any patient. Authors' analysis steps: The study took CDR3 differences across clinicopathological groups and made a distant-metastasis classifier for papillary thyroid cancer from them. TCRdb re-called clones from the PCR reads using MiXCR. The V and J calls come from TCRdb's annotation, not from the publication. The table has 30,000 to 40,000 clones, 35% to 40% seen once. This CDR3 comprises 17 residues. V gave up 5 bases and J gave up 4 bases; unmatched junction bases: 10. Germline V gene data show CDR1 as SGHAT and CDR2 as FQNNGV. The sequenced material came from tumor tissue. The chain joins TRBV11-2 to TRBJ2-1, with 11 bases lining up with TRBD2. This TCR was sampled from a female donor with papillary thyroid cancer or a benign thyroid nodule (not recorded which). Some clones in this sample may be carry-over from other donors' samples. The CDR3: CASSRDGLAGGYNEQFF. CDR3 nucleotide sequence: TGTGCCAGCAGCCGTGACGGGTTAGCGGGAGGGTACAATGAGCAGTTCTTC.